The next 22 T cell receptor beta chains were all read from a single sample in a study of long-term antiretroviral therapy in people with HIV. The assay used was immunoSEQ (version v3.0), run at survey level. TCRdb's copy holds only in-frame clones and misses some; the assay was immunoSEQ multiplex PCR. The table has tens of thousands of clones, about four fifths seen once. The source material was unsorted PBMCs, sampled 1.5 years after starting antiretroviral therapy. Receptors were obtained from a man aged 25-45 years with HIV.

The CDR3 DNA follows: TGTGCCAGCAGCTTACGGACAGGGTACGAGCAGTACTTC. Translation: CASSLRTGYEQYF. The V gene is TRBV11-3, the J gene TRBJ2-7, with TRBD1 identical over 8 bases. Unmatched junction bases numbered 1, after V lost 2 bases and J lost 4 bases. Germline assignment: CDR1 SGHNT and CDR2 YENEEA. The CDR3 spans 13 residues.

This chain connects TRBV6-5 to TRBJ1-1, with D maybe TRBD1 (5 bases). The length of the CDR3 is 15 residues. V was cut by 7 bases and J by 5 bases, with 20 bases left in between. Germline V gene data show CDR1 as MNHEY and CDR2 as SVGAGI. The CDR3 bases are TGTGCCAGCACCTTCGGGCGGCAGGGATGGACTGAAGCTTTCTTT. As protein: CASTFGRQGWTEAFF.

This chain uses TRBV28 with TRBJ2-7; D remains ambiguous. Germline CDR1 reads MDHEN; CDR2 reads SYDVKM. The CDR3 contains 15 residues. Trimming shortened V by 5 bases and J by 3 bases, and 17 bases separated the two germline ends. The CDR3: CASSGPRSRSYEQYF. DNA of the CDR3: TGTGCCAGCAGTGGGCCCAGGTCCCGAAGCTACGAGCAGTACTTC. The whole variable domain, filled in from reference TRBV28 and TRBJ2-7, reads DVKVTQSSRYLVKRTGEKVFLECVQDMDHENMFWYRQDPGLGLRLIYFSYDVKMKEKGDIPEGYSVSREKKERFSLILESASTNQTSMYLCASSGPRSRSYEQYFGPGTRLTVT.

In DNA, the CDR3 is TGTGCCACCATATCACAGGGGAGGTTTGCTGGAAACACCATATATTTT. Its translation is CATISQGRFAGNTIYF. The chain couples TRBV28 to TRBJ1-3, with TRBD1 identical over 7 bases. Germline-derived CDR1 and CDR2 are MDHEN and SYDVKM. The CDR3 totals 16 residues. With V trimmed by 10 bases and J by 2 bases, 14 bases remained unmatched.

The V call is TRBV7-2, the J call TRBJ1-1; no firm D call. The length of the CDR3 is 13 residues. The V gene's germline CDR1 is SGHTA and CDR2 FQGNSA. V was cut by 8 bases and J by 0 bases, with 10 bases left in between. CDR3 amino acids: CASDKGMNTEAFF. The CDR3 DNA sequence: TGTGCCAGCGATAAGGGAATGAACACTGAAGCTTTCTTT. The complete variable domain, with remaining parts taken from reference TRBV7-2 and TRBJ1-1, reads GAGVSQSPSNKVTEKGKDVELRCDPISGHTALYWYRQSLGQGLEFLIYFQGNSAPDKSGLPSDRFSAERTGGSVSTLTIQRTQQEDSAVYLCASDKGMNTEAFFGQGTRLTVV.

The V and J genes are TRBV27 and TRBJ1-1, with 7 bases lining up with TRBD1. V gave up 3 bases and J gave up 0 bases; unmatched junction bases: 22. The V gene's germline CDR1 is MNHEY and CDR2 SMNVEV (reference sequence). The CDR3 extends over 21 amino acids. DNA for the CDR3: TGTGCCAGCAGTTTTCTTCGACGGACAGGTAGGAGTATCCGCATGAACACTGAAGCTTTCTTT. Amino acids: CASSFLRRTGRSIRMNTEAFF.

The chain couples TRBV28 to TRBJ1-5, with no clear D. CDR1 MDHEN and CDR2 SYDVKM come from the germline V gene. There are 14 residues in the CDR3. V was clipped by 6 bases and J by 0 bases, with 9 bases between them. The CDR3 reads CASSFRGSNQPQHF. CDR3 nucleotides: TGTGCCAGCAGCTTCCGAGGTAGCAATCAGCCCCAGCATTTT.

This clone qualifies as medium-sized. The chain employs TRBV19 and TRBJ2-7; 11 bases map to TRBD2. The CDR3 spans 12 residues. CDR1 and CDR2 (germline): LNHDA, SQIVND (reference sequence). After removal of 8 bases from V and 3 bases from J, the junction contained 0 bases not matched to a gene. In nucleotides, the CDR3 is TGTGCCAGTGGACTAGCGGGCTACGAGCAGTACTTC. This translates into CASGLAGYEQYF.

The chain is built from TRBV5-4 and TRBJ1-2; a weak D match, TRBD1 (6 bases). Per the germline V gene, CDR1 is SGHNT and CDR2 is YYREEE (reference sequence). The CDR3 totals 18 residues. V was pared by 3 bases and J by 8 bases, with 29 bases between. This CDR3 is CASSSGQIFREGGEGYTF. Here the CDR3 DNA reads TGTGCCAGCAGCTCCGGACAAATATTCAGGGAGGGGGGTGAGGGCTACACCTTC.

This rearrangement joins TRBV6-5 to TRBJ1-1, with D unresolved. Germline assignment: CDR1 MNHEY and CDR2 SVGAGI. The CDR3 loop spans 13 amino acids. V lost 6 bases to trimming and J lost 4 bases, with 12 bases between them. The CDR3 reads CASRLAVGTEAFF. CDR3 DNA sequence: TGTGCCAGCAGGCTGGCGGTAGGCACTGAAGCTTTCTTT.

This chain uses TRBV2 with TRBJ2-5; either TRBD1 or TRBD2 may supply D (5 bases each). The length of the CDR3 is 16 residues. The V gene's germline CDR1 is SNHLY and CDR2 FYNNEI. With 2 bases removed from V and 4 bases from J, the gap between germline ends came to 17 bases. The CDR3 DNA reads TGTGCCAGCAGTGAAAATCCAGGGACGGTGGGAGAGACCCAGTACTTC. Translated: CASSENPGTVGETQYF. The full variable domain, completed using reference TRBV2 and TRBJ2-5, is EPEVTQTPSHQVTQMGQEVILRCVPISNHLYFYWYRQILGQKVEFLVSFYNNEISEKSEIFDDQFSVERPDGSNFTLKIRSTKLEDSAMYFCASSENPGTVGETQYFGPGTRLLVL.

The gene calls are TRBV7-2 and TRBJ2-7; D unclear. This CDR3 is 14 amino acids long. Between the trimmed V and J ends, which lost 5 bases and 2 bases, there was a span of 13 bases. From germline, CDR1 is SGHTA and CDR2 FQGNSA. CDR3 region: CASSDRATAYEQYF. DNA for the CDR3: TGTGCCAGCAGCGACCGGGCAACAGCCTACGAGCAGTACTTC.

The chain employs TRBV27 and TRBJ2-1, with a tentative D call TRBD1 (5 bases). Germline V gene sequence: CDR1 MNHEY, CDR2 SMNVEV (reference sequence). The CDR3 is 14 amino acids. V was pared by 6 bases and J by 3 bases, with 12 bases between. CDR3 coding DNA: TGTGCCAGCAGCCCAAGGGGCTACTACAATGAGCAGTTCTTC. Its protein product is CASSPRGYYNEQFF.

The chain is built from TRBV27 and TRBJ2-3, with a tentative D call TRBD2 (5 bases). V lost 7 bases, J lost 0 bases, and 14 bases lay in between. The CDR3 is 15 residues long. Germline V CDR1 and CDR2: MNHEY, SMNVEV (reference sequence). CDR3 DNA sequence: TGTGCCAGCAAACGGGGTCCCTCTAGCACAGATACGCAGTATTTT. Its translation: CASKRGPSSTDTQYF.

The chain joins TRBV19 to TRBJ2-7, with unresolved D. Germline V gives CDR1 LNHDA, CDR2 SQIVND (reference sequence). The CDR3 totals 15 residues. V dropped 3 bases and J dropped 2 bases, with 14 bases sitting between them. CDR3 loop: CASSMSGYSPYEQYF. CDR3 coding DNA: TGTGCCAGTAGTATGTCTGGCTATAGCCCCTACGAGCAGTACTTC.

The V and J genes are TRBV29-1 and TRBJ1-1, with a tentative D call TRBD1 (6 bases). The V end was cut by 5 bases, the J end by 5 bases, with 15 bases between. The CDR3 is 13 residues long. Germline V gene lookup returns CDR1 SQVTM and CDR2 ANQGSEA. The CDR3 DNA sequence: TGCAGCGTTAAACCCAGGGGAGAGACTGAAGCTTTCTTT. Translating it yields CSVKPRGETEAFF.

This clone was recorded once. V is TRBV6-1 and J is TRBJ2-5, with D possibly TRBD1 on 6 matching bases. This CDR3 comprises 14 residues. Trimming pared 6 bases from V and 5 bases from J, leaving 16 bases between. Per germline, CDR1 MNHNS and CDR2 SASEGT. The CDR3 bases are TGTGCCAGCAGCGACAGGTCCCCCCGGGAGACCCAGTACTTC. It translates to CASSDRSPRETQYF.

CDR3 region: CASSHDTSGGFADTQYF. The CDR3 DNA sequence: TGTGCCAGCAGCCACGATACTAGCGGGGGGTTCGCAGATACGCAGTATTTT. This rearrangement joins TRBV4-2 to TRBJ2-3; 12 nucleotides line up with TRBD2. CDR3 length equals 17 residues. Losses at the gene ends were 3 bases for V and 4 bases for J; bases not matched to a gene: 8. CDR1 and CDR2 (germline): LGHNA, YNFKEQ.

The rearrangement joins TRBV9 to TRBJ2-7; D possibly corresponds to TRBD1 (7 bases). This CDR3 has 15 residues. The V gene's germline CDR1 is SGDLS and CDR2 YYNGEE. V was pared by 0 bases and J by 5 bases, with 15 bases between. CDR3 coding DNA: TGTGCCAGCAGCGTAGAGGTGACAGGGACTCACGAGCAGTACTTC. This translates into CASSVEVTGTHEQYF.

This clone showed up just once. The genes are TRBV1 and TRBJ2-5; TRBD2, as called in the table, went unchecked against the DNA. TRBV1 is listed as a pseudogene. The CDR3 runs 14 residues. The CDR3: CTSSRYAGGETQYF. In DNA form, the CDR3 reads TGCACCAGCAGCCGCTATGCGGGGGGTGAGACCCAGTACTTC.

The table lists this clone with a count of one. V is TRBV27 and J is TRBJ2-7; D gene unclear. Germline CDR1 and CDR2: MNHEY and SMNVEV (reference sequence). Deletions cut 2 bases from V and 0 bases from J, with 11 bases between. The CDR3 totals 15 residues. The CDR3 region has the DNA TGTGCCAGCAGTTTAACTACATTGAGCTCCTACGAGCAGTACTTC. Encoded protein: CASSLTTLSSYEQYF.

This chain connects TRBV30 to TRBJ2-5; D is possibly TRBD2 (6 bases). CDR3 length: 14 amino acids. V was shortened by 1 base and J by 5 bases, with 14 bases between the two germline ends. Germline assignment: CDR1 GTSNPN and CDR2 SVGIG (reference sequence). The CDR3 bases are TGTGCCTGGAGTGGACTAGTATGGGGTGAGACCCAGTACTTC. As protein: CAWSGLVWGETQYF. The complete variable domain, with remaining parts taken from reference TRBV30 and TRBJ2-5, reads SQTIHQWPATLVQPVGSPLSLECTVEGTSNPNLYWYRQAAGRGLQLLFYSVGIGQISSEVPQNLSASRPQDRQFILSSKKLLLSDSGFYLCAWSGLVWGETQYFGPGTRLLVL.